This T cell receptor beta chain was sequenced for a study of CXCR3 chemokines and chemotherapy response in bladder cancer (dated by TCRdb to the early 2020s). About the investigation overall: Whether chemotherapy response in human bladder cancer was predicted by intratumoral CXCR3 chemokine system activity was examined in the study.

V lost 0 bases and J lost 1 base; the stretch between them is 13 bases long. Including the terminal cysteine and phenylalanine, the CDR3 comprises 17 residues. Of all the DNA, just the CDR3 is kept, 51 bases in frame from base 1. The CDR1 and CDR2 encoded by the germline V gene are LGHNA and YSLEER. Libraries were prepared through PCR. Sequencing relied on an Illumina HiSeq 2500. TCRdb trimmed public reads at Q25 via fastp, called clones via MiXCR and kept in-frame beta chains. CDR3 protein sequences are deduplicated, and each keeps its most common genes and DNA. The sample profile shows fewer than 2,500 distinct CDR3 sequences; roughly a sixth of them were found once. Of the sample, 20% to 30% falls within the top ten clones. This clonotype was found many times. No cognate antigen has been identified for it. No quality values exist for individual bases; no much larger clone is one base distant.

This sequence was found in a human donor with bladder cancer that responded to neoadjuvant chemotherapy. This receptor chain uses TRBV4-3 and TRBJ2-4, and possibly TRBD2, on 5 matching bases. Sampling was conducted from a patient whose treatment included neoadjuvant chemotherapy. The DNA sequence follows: TGCGCCAGCAGCCAAGATCTGAGGGCTGCGGCCAAAAACATTCAGTACTTC. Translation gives CASSQDLRAAAKNIQYF.